The present T cell receptor beta chain was sequenced within a study of cytomegalovirus exposure and HLA in healthy donors. With 60 Vbeta and 13 Jbeta primers, the PCR was carried out. Produced via immunoSEQ multiplex PCR; TCRdb's table is partial and in-frame only. The table has fewer than 150,000 clones, about four fifths seen once. V was trimmed by 5 bases and J by 3 bases, leaving 20 bases between them. CDR3 length: 16 amino acids. CDR1 and CDR2 from the germline V gene are SGHNT and YYREEE (reference sequence). The V gene is TRBV5-4, the J gene TRBJ1-1; D is unclear. The sequenced material came from PBMCs. The TCR originated in a female donor in good health and CMV-seropositive. The CDR3 loop is CASSPAGAGGDTEAFF. The CDR3 DNA is TGTGCCAGCAGTCCGGCGGGCGCGGGTGGAGACACTGAAGCTTTCTTT.